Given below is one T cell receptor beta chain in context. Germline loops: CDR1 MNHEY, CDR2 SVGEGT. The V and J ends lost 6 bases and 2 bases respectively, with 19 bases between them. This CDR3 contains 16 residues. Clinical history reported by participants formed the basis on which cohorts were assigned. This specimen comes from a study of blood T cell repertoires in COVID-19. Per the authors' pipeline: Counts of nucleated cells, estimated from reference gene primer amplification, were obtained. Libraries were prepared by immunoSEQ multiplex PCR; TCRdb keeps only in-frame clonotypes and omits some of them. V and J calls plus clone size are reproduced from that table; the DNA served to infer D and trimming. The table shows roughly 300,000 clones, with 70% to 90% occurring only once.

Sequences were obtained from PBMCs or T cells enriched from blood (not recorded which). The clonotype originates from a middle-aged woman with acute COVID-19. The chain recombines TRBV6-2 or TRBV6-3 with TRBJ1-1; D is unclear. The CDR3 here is CASSPIPGSANTEAFF. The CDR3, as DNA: TGTGCCAGCAGCCCTATCCCGGGTTCTGCTAACACTGAAGCTTTCTTT.